The rows below give T cell receptor beta chains drawn from one sample of a study of monozygotic twins with inflammatory bowel disease. TCRdb reanalyzed the 5' RACE reads, giving one entry per CDR3 protein sequence and no DNA. The repertoire table contains roughly 120,000 distinct CDR3 sequences. The sequencing sample was made of blood. Every receptor here comes from a human donor with ulcerative colitis or Crohn's disease, or a healthy co-twin of an affected twin (not recorded which). The CDR3 runs from the conserved cysteine through the conserved F or W.

TRBV27,TRBJ2-1,CASSFPGTTNEQFF
TRBV24-1,TRBJ1-6,CATSDADSPLHF
TRBV5-1,TRBJ1-6,CASSLAGRVGSPLHF
TRBV9,TRBJ2-7,CASSIAGVPSYEQYF
TRBV29-1,TRBJ2-1,CSAVIAGLYPGGQFF
TRBV7-2,TRBJ2-7,CASSLPSPYEQYF
TRBV27,TRBJ1-2,CASSPISTDGYTF
TRBV5-1,TRBJ2-3,CASSLELAEHTDTQYF
TRBV7-2,TRBJ2-2,CASSYADRATGELFF
TRBV24-1,TRBJ2-3,CATSDPRLAGDTQYF
TRBV15,TRBJ2-7,CATSRDQGAYEQYF
TRBV7-2,TRBJ2-1,CASSLFQGDNEQFF
TRBV7-9,TRBJ1-6,CASSAWGGNSPLHF
TRBV5-5,TRBJ1-4,CASSSDRGRNEKLFF
TRBV20-1,TRBJ1-3,CSATTGGEGTIYF
TRBV4-3,TRBJ1-1,CASSLTGSGTEAFF
TRBV24-1,TRBJ2-7,CATSDSTTGKDEQYF
TRBV5-1,TRBJ1-2,CASSLGDRGYGYTF
TRBV6-2/TRBV6-3,TRBJ1-1,CASSYSTGENTEAFF
TRBV20-1,TRBJ2-1,CSALPPGRSSYNEQFF
TRBV19,TRBJ1-4,CASSLLGGYGEKLFF
TRBV10-3,TRBJ2-1,CAISESTASGDYNEQFF
TRBV20-1,TRBJ2-3,CSARDSGGDTDTQYF
TRBV10-3,TRBJ2-7,CAISESTGETYEQYF
TRBV11-2,TRBJ2-2,CASSQGTNTGELFF
TRBV11-2,TRBJ2-3,CASSSRETSGGFTDTQYF
TRBV7-8,TRBJ1-2,CASSLANYGYTF
TRBV15,TRBJ1-4,CATSRDRTGGALFF
TRBV11-2,TRBJ1-5,CASSLGVNQPQHF
TRBV3-1,TRBJ1-2,CASSQGGYGYTF
TRBV4-2,TRBJ1-4,CASSQGGQGGEKLFF
TRBV6-2/TRBV6-3,TRBJ2-1,CASRPPGLRLAGGPSKFF
TRBV7-2,TRBJ1-1,CASSLDPQGAVEAFF
TRBV2,TRBJ1-1,CASSERQGWGTEAFF
TRBV5-6,TRBJ1-1,CASSLERGTEAFF
TRBV15,TRBJ2-2,CATSRGSGTGELFF
TRBV24-1,TRBJ2-5,CATSSEGAGQETQYF
TRBV7-9,TRBJ2-3,CASSLVKTSTDTQYF
TRBV6-2/TRBV6-3,TRBJ2-1,CASSYESGRAVIF
TRBV7-2,TRBJ1-4,CASSSPGQGNEKLFF
TRBV6-1,TRBJ2-1,CASRVGGEQFF
TRBV5-1,TRBJ2-5,CASSLISSSRETQYF
TRBV30,TRBJ2-1,CAWTQNNEQFF
TRBV7-3,TRBJ2-1,CASRSGLSNEQFF
TRBV20-1,TRBJ1-4,CSARGQGASANEKLFF
TRBV5-4,TRBJ1-4,CASRGQGEDEKLFF
TRBV12-3/TRBV12-4,TRBJ2-1,CATHAAYNEQFF
TRBV7-3,TRBJ2-3,CASSSGTSGSPDTQYF
TRBV19,TRBJ2-3,CASRPRGGTDTQYF
TRBV11-2,TRBJ1-4,CASSLQVQNEKLFF
TRBV5-1,TRBJ2-1,CASSLDVYNEQFF
TRBV4-2,TRBJ2-7,CASSQWGEQYF
TRBV19,TRBJ1-5,CASSIRSGNQPQHF
TRBV6-5,TRBJ2-3,CASSPDGEDTQYF
TRBV20-1,TRBJ2-2,CSASWGGNTGELFF
TRBV29-1,TRBJ2-1,CSVDMGIGGPNEQFF
TRBV5-6,TRBJ2-3,CASSPDRVNTQYF
TRBV12-3/TRBV12-4,TRBJ2-1,CASRSLFGGMNNEQFF
TRBV19,TRBJ2-7,CASTDSYEQYF